The 14 T cell receptor beta chains below all came from one sample that was sequenced in a study of PD-1 blockade in classical Hodgkin lymphoma. Only in-frame clones appear in the TCRdb table, and some are missing; sequencing was by immunoSEQ multiplex PCR. The table includes under 50,000 clones, 60% to 70% detected once. Indicated time point: cycle 4 day 1 (C4D1), after 5 to 7 weeks of nivolumab. Patients all relapsed after autologous stem cell transplantation, and there was variation in brentuximab vedotin exposure. The specimen comprised peripheral blood mononuclear cells (PBMCs), sampled before the fourth cycle of nivolumab. These receptors were taken from a human donor with classical Hodgkin lymphoma.

This rearrangement joins TRBV7-2 to TRBJ2-2; unclear D gene. The CDR3 length is 14 residues. V was pared by 7 bases and J by 6 bases, with 15 bases between. Germline V gives CDR1 SGHTA, CDR2 FQGNSA. CDR3 coding DNA: TGTGCCAGCACCCCGGTGGGCCGCGCCGGGGAGCTGTTTTTT. The encoded protein is CASTPVGRAGELFF.

V usage is TRBV18 and J usage is TRBJ1-1, with D possibly being TRBD1 (5 bases). Germline values: CDR1 KGHSH, CDR2 LQKENI. Trimming pared 3 bases from V and 1 base from J, leaving 18 bases between. CDR3 length: 17 amino acids. This CDR3 reads CASSPFNSAGPNTEAFF. CDR3 DNA sequence: TGTGCCAGCTCACCTTTTAACTCAGCGGGGCCGAACACTGAAGCTTTCTTT.

The chain employs TRBV7-9 and TRBJ1-1, with no clear D. Germline loops: CDR1 SEHNR, CDR2 FQNEAQ (reference sequence). V gave up 4 bases and J gave up 5 bases, with 8 bases separating them. This CDR3 spans 12 amino acids. For the CDR3, the DNA is TGTGCCAGCAGCTCTCGGTGGACTGAAGCTTTCTTT. Translated, it gives CASSSRWTEAFF.

The chain joins TRBV19 to TRBJ2-3; 12 bases align to TRBD2. CDR1 is LNHDA and CDR2 is SQIVND in the germline V gene (reference sequence). The CDR3 length is 20 residues. Trimming removed 5 bases from V and 2 bases from J; junction bases left unmatched: 17. CDR3 amino acids: CASSSGGPSGGAGVTDTQYF. The CDR3 region has the DNA TGTGCCAGTAGTTCCGGAGGTCCTAGCGGGGGGGCCGGGGTCACAGATACGCAGTATTTT.

The chain uses TRBV5-6 and TRBJ2-3; 7 bases are a match to TRBD2. Per germline, CDR1 SGHDT and CDR2 YYEEEE. Germline trimming cut 0 bases from V and 3 bases from J; bases unmatched to any gene: 16. CDR3 length: 19 amino acids. The CDR3 DNA reads TGTGCCAGCAGCTTGGCCGGGCGGGAGTACTTCGTTACGACAGATACGCAGTATTTT. Translating it yields CASSLAGREYFVTTDTQYF.

This clone has only a few counts. The gene calls are TRBV19 and TRBJ1-5; a possible D gene is TRBD1 (6 bases). V was shortened by 4 bases and J by 7 bases, with 14 bases between the two germline ends. This CDR3 is 14 amino acids long. Germline CDR1 and CDR2: LNHDA and SQIVND (reference sequence). The CDR3 sequence is CASSSRPGGQPQHF. CDR3 nucleotide sequence: TGTGCCAGTAGTAGCCGACCGGGGGGCCAGCCCCAGCATTTT. Combining the CDR3 with reference TRBV19 and TRBJ1-5 gives the whole variable domain DGGITQSPKYLFRKEGQNVTLSCEQNLNHDAMYWYRQDPGQGLRLIYYSQIVNDFQKGDIAEGYSVSREKKESFPLTVTSAQKNPTAFYLCASSSRPGGQPQHFGDGTRLSIL.

This chain uses TRBV15 with TRBJ2-3, with TRBD2 matching over 11 bases. Losses at the gene ends were 0 bases for V and 0 bases for J; bases not matched to a gene: 8. Germline lookup yields CDR1 LNHNV and CDR2 YYDKDF (reference sequence). The CDR3 loop spans 19 amino acids. The CDR3 sequence: CATSRDYGGLAVSTDTQYF. Written as DNA, the CDR3 is TGTGCCACCAGCAGAGATTATGGGGGACTAGCGGTTAGCACAGATACGCAGTATTTT.

V and J are TRBV6-5 and TRBJ2-3, with TRBD2 matching 9 bases. The CDR3 is 14 amino acids. Trimming at V came to 5 bases and at J to 5 bases, leaving 5 bases not matched to a gene. CDR1 and CDR2 from the germline V gene are MNHEY and SVGAGI. In nucleotides, the CDR3 is TGTGCCAGCAGTAAGCGGGGGGCTAGAGATACGCAGTATTTT. This translates into CASSKRGARDTQYF.

The rearrangement links TRBV2 to TRBJ2-1; 9 bases fit TRBD2. V trimming: 6 bases; J trimming: 2 bases; junction bases outside the gene matches: 5. The length of the CDR3 is 15 residues. Germline V CDR1 and CDR2: SNHLY, FYNNEI. The CDR3 sequence is CASRERLAAYNEQFF. CDR3 DNA sequence: TGTGCCAGCAGGGAACGACTAGCGGCCTACAATGAGCAGTTCTTC.

The table lists this clone with a few counts. J is TRBJ2-1 and V is TRBV20-1; D ambiguous. V lost 7 bases and J lost 7, with 11 bases in between. CDR1 is DFQATT and CDR2 is SNEGSKA in the germline V gene (reference sequence). The CDR3 has 11 amino acids. The CDR3 sequence is CSGTVENEQFF. The CDR3 region has the DNA TGCAGTGGTACCGTCGAGAATGAGCAGTTCTTC.

As DNA, the CDR3 is TGTGCCAGCAGCTTAGTGACTAGCGGGGGCCCGGGGGAGACCCAGTACTTC. Translation: CASSLVTSGGPGETQYF. The V gene is TRBV11-2, the J gene TRBJ2-5; 12 positions agree with TRBD2. V lost 1 base to trimming and J lost 5 bases; unmatched junction nucleotides: 8. This CDR3 spans 17 amino acids. CDR1 SGHAT and CDR2 FQNNGV come from the germline V gene.

This chain uses TRBV28 with TRBJ2-7; 7 positions agree with TRBD2. The CDR3 extends over 15 amino acids. Germline CDR1 and CDR2: MDHEN and SYDVKM. V trimming: 6 bases; J trimming: 2 bases; junction bases outside the gene matches: 10. CDR3 sequence: CASRNSGTMAYEQYF. In DNA, the CDR3 is TGTGCCAGCAGGAACTCTGGGACTATGGCCTACGAGCAGTACTTC.

This chain connects TRBV6-5 to TRBJ1-1, with 7 positions matching TRBD1. CDR3 length: 12 amino acids. The J segment lost 2 bases and the V segment lost 8 bases, leaving 2 bases of the junction unmatched. Looked up from germline, CDR1 is MNHEY and CDR2 is SVGAGI. CDR3 sequence (DNA): TGTGCCAGCCACAGGGGCAACACTGAAGCTTTCTTT. Protein product: CASHRGNTEAFF.

This clone was seen only a few times. At one boundary the junction diverges from the germline segment, which might be a read error. The chain combines TRBV2 with TRBJ2-7; 8 nucleotides align to TRBD1. This CDR3 region has 12 residues. Germline V CDR1 and CDR2: SNHLY, FYNNEI. The CDR3 loop is CAGRTGTYEQYF. Here the CDR3 DNA reads TGTGCCGGCAGGACAGGGACCTACGAGCAGTACTTC.